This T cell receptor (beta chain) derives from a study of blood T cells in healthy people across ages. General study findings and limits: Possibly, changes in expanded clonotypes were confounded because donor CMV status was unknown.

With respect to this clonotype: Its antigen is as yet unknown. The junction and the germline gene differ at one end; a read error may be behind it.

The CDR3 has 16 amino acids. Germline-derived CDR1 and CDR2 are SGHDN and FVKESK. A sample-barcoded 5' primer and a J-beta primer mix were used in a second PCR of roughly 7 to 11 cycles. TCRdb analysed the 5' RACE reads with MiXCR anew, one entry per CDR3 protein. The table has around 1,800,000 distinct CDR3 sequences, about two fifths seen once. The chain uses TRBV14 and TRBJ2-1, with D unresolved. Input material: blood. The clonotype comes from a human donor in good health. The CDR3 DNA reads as TGTGCCAGCAGCCCTAACGACGGGTCTACCTACAATGAACAGTTCTTC. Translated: CASSPNDGSTYNEQFF.